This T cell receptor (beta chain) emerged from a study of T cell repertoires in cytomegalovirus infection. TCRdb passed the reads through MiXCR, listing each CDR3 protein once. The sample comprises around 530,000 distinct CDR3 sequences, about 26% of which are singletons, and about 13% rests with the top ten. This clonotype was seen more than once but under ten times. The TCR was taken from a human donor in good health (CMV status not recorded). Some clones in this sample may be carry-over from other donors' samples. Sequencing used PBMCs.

The DNA for the CDR3 is TGTGCCAGCAGCCAAGAGCTCGGGAGCTCCTACAATGAGCAGTTCTTC. Amino acid sequence: CASSQELGSSYNEQFF. The gene calls are TRBV4-2 and TRBJ2-1, with TRBD2 as a possible D gene (6 bases). CDR1 is LGHNA, CDR2 YNFKEQ, per germline. The CDR3 length is 16 residues. V gave up 0 bases and J gave up 0 bases, with 9 bases separating them.